This entry lists 16 T cell receptor beta chains sequenced from one sample in a study of early T cells in non-severe SARS-CoV-2 infection. TCRdb re-analysed the 5' RACE reads in MiXCR, keeping a single row per CDR3 protein. The data show some 91,000 distinct CDR3 sequences, with about 13% seen just once and 2% to 2.5% held by the top ten. Sequenced material: whole blood. These receptors originate from an adult who was a healthcare worker with PCR-confirmed SARS-CoV-2 infection or an uninfected control (not recorded which).

The chain carries TRBV20-1 and TRBJ1-2, with D unresolved. The ends were cut back, 1 base at V and 7 bases at J, with 7 bases in the middle. Germline V gives CDR1 DFQATT, CDR2 SNEGSKA (reference sequence). This CDR3 has 11 amino acids. The CDR3 region is CSARVKAGYTF. The CDR3 DNA is TGCAGTGCTAGAGTGAAGGCTGGCTACACCTTC.

This clonotype was observed a few times. The chain uses TRBV7-3 and TRBJ1-1; TRBD1 might be the D (5 bases). This CDR3 has 13 amino acids. V lost 5 bases and J lost 0, with 7 bases in between. Germline V gives CDR1 SGHTA, CDR2 FQGTGA. CDR3 sequence: CASSGGMNTEAFF. The DNA of the CDR3 is TGTGCCAGCAGCGGGGGGATGAACACTGAAGCTTTCTTT.

The rearrangement uses TRBV21-1 and TRBJ1-1; the table's D call, TRBD1, was not checked against the DNA. TRBV21-1 is recorded as a pseudogene. CDR3 length: 13 amino acids. DNA of the CDR3: TGTGCCAGCAGCAAAGGCAGGGATACTGAAGCTTTCTTT. This translates into CASSKGRDTEAFF.

Ten or more counts support this clonotype. The chain carries TRBV9 and TRBJ2-1, with unresolved D. V dropped 7 bases and J dropped 7 bases, with 12 bases sitting between them. CDR1 SGDLS and CDR2 YYNGEE come from the germline V gene. The CDR3 loop spans 12 amino acids. CDR3 loop: CASAGGTNEQFF. The DNA for the CDR3 is TGTGCCAGCGCCGGCGGAACGAATGAGCAGTTCTTC.

The rearrangement joins TRBV4-2 to TRBJ1-2; TRBD1 aligns across 7 bases. V was clipped by 4 bases and J by 4 bases; unmatched bases: 15. CDR1 and CDR2 (germline): LGHNA, YNFKEQ. The CDR3 runs to 17 residues. Here the CDR3 reads CASSPPSAGTAIYGYTF. The CDR3 nucleotides are TGTGCCAGCAGCCCTCCCTCTGCCGGGACAGCTATCTATGGCTACACCTTC.

This clonotype was seen many times. V usage is TRBV12-3 or TRBV12-4 and J usage is TRBJ2-2, with 7 bases matching TRBD1. This CDR3 region has 14 residues. V shed 9 bases and J 4 bases; nucleotides not matched to a gene: 8. The CDR3: CASRIGTVTGELFF. In DNA form, the CDR3 reads TGTGCCAGTCGAATCGGGACAGTCACCGGGGAGCTGTTTTTT.

For this clonotype: Being one base from a much bigger clone, this may be a read error. CDR3: CASSQDSGRAGETQYF. CDR3 DNA: TGCGCCAGCAGCCAAGATTCGGGCAGGGCGGGTGAGACCCAGTACTTC. This chain links TRBV4-1 with TRBJ2-5, with D possibly being TRBD1 or TRBD2 (5 bases each). The CDR3 totals 16 residues. Germline assignment: CDR1 MGHRA and CDR2 YSYEKL. V was trimmed by 0 bases and J by 5 bases, leaving 16 bases between them.

The rearrangement joins TRBV20-1 to TRBJ2-2; no reliable D call. Trimming removed 6 bases at V and 5 bases at J, with 7 bases between. The CDR3 covers 11 residues. Germline V gene data show CDR1 as DFQATT and CDR2 as SNEGSKA (reference sequence). DNA of the CDR3: TGCAGTGCCGTGTGGACCGGGGAGCTGTTTTTT. Protein product: CSAVWTGELFF.

This clonotype was picked up many times. J is TRBJ2-1 and V is TRBV2, with TRBD2 identical over 9 bases. The CDR3 covers 15 residues. Germline trimming cut 6 bases from V and 4 bases from J; bases unmatched to any gene: 7. The germline V gene has CDR1 SNHLY and CDR2 FYNNEI. In DNA form, the CDR3 reads TGTGCCAGCAGCGCTAGCGGGGTTCAGTACAATGAGCAGTTCTTC. Protein sequence: CASSASGVQYNEQFF.

The chain links TRBV12-3 or TRBV12-4 to TRBJ2-5; D may be TRBD1 or TRBD2 (5 bases each). The CDR3 extends over 14 amino acids. Between the trimmed V and J ends, which lost 2 bases and 5 bases, there was a span of 12 bases. CDR3 coding DNA: TGTGCCAGCAGTTTAAAGCTTTGGGGGGAGACCCAGTACTTC. Its translation is CASSLKLWGETQYF.

This clonotype appeared a few times. The chain carries TRBV12-3 or TRBV12-4 and TRBJ1-2, with D uncertain. This CDR3 has 15 amino acids. V lost 6 bases to trimming and J lost 2 bases, with 16 bases between them. CDR3 DNA sequence: TGTGCCAGCAGAGGCGAGTTAACCACAAACTATGGCTACACCTTC. Translated, it gives CASRGELTTNYGYTF.

In this sample, this clonotype turned up once. This CDR3 fails to terminate in the conserved phenylalanine or tryptophan, so it likely reflects a read error. The V gene is TRBV25-1, the J gene TRBJ1-2; no reliable D call. Trimming left V 5 bases short and J 7 bases short, with 8 bases between. Germline V lookup: CDR1 MGHDK, CDR2 SYGVNS. The length of the CDR3 is 11 residues. Here the CDR3 reads CASSSVGGYTI. The CDR3, as DNA: TGTGCCAGCAGTTCCGTCGGTGGCTACACCATC.

This clonotype was counted only a few times. This chain links TRBV6-5 with TRBJ1-3; 7 bases fit TRBD1. Germline V gene lookup returns CDR1 MNHEY and CDR2 SVGAGI. The CDR3 runs 16 residues. V was clipped by 0 bases and J by 4 bases; unmatched bases: 6. The CDR3 nucleotides read TGTGCCAGCAGTTACTCGAGGGACAGTTGGGGAAACACCATATATTTT. Translated: CASSYSRDSWGNTIYF.

A few counts support this clonotype. The chain is built from TRBV11-3 and TRBJ2-1; no definite D call. Germline V gene data show CDR1 as SGHNT and CDR2 as YENEEA. CDR3 size: 13 residues. The V end was cut by 6 bases, the J end by 2 bases, with 8 bases between. CDR3 sequence reads: CASSTETYNEQFF. In nucleotides, the CDR3 is TGTGCCAGCAGTACAGAAACCTACAATGAGCAGTTCTTC.

A few counts support this clonotype. The gene calls are TRBV20-1 and TRBJ2-5, with 10 bases aligning to TRBD1. The ends lost 6 bases at V and 1 base at J; junction bases unmatched: 11. The CDR3 has 16 amino acids. Germline V gene sequence: CDR1 DFQATT, CDR2 SNEGSKA (reference sequence). The CDR3 here is CSARSGTGVPQETQYF. In DNA, the CDR3 is TGCAGTGCGCGATCCGGGACAGGGGTCCCCCAAGAGACCCAGTACTTC.

This clonotype came up many times. The V and J genes are TRBV6-2 or TRBV6-3 and TRBJ2-1; tentatively, D is TRBD1 (5 bases). The V end was cut by 2 bases, the J end by 7 bases, with 12 bases between. The CDR3 spans 14 residues. Per germline, CDR1 MNHEY and CDR2 SVGEGT. The CDR3 nucleotides read TGTGCCAGCAGTTACGTTGCCAGGGCTAATGAGCAGTTCTTC. It translates to CASSYVARANEQFF.